This T cell receptor (beta chain) was identified during a study of cytomegalovirus exposure and HLA in healthy donors. Study at large: Ancestry clustering placed around 81% of approximately 420 genotyped donors in the Caucasian-associated cluster. Overall study results and limits: In a later analysis, TCR beta V- and J-gene trimming was associated with a missense DCLRE1C variant.

CDR3 size: 16 residues. Germline CDR1 reads SGHNT; CDR2 reads YENEEA. V lost 5 bases and J lost 4; bases outside the gene matches: 8. Of note for this clone: Its antigen is currently unknown.

PCR involved 60 Vbeta and 13 Jbeta primers. Sequencing was performed with immunoSEQ multiplex PCR; in TCRdb, only in-frame clones are kept and a portion is missing. The profile shows about 170,000 clones, about 85% of them singletons. The receptor's source is a man aged 30-40 years in good health and CMV-seropositive. The sample comprised PBMCs. This chain joins TRBV11-3 and TRBJ2-1; TRBD2 matches 10 bases. The CDR3 bases are TGTGCCAGCAGCCTTCGGACTAGCGGCCTATACAATGAGCAGTTCTTC. This codes for CASSLRTSGLYNEQFF.